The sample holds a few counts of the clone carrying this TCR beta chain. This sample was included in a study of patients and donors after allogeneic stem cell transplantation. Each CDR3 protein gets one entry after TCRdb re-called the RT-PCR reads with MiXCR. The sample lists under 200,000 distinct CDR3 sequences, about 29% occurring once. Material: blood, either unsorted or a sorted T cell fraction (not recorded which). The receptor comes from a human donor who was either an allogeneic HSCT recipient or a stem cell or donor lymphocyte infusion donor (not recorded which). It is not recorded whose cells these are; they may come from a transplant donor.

In nucleotides, the CDR3 is TGCGCCAGCAGCCCCCTCGTGGCGGGACAGGGATCGGATGGCTACACCTTC. It encodes CASSPLVAGQGSDGYTF. This rearrangement joins TRBV5-1 to TRBJ1-2, with 9 positions matching TRBD1. Germline loops: CDR1 SGHRS, CDR2 YFSETQ. The trim removed 4 bases at V and 6 bases at J, leaving 16 bases unmatched. The CDR3 spans 17 residues.